Listed below are T cell receptor beta chains from one sample, sequenced in a study of cytomegalovirus exposure and HLA in healthy donors. TCRdb keeps only in-frame clones here, not all; method: immunoSEQ multiplex PCR. The sample consists of about 190,000 clones, around four fifths of them appearing once. Material for sequencing was PBMCs. The receptors shown here come from a woman in her forties or fifties in good health and CMV-seropositive. The CDR3 runs from the conserved cysteine through the conserved F or W. D genes are given only for firm matches. The size field is filled for only some rows; it gives once, few, many or a size class.

CDR3nt	CDR3aa	d_gene	v_gene	abundance	j_gene
TGTGCCAGCAGCGTAGAAGGGCAGGGTGGGGTTGAAGCTTTCTTT	CASSVEGQGGVEAFF	.	TRBV9	.	TRBJ1-1
TGTGCTAGTGGATTAGGCCAGGGGTCACCGGGGACTGAAGCTTTCTTT	CASGLGQGSPGTEAFF	.	TRBV12-5	.	TRBJ1-1
TGTGCCAGCAACCCGGGACAGATTAATCAGCCCCAGCATTTT	CASNPGQINQPQHF	TRBD1	TRBV28	.	TRBJ1-5
TGTGCCAGCAGTACGGGACAGAGCAATCAGCCCCAGCATTTT	CASSTGQSNQPQHF	TRBD1	TRBV6-5	.	TRBJ1-5
TGTGCCAGCAGTCAGACTAGCGGGGGGTCAGATACGCAGTATTTT	CASSQTSGGSDTQYF	TRBD2	TRBV27	.	TRBJ2-3
TGCAGCGTTGAAGGAGGGTCATTCTATGGCTACACCTTC	CSVEGGSFYGYTF	.	TRBV29-1	.	TRBJ1-2
TGCGCCAGCAGCCAAGGGATGCTCGGGACTAGCGGGGGAAAAGAGACCCAGTACTTC	CASSQGMLGTSGGKETQYF	TRBD2	TRBV4-1	.	TRBJ2-5
TGTGCCAGCAGCTTCGGGGGCGGGGGAGGCACAGATACGCAGTATTTT	CASSFGGGGGTDTQYF	.	TRBV7-3	.	TRBJ2-3
TGTGCCAGCAGCTCCCGACTAGGGACAGATACGCAGTATTTT	CASSSRLGTDTQYF	.	TRBV14	.	TRBJ2-3
TGCGCCAGCAGCCCTGTAGCGGGGGGGAACACCGGGGAGCTGTTTTTT	CASSPVAGGNTGELFF	TRBD2	TRBV4-3	few	TRBJ2-2
TGTGCCAGTAGTATAGCCCAGGGTTCAACTGAAGCTTTCTTT	CASSIAQGSTEAFF	.	TRBV19	.	TRBJ1-1
TGTGCCAGCAGCGAACTCGCTATTTATGGCTACACCTTC	CASSELAIYGYTF	.	TRBV5-6	.	TRBJ1-2
TGTGCCAGCAGTTACTCCCCGAGGGGGAGCTCCTACGAGCAGTACTTC	CASSYSPRGSSYEQYF	.	TRBV6-6	.	TRBJ2-7
TGTGCCAGCTCACCTCGGAAAAAAGAGGGTGAAAAACTGTTTTTT	CASSPRKKEGEKLFF	.	TRBV18	once	TRBJ1-4
TGTGCCAGCAGCTCTCGCGAGGGACAGGGAAGGAATGGCTACACCTTC	CASSSREGQGRNGYTF	TRBD1	TRBV11-1	.	TRBJ1-2
TGTGCCAGCAGTTTAAACAGGGGGCTGGACTATGGCTACACCTTC	CASSLNRGLDYGYTF	TRBD1	TRBV28	.	TRBJ1-2
TGTGCCAGCAGGGCAGGGGGCGCCTACGAGCAGTACTTC	CASRAGGAYEQYF	TRBD1	TRBV27	.	TRBJ2-7
TGTGCCAGCCACTCTCCGTGGGACACCTACGAGCAGTACTTC	CASHSPWDTYEQYF	.	TRBV2	.	TRBJ2-7
TGTGCCAGCAGCGGCACCCGGGACAACTACGAGCAGTACTTC	CASSGTRDNYEQYF	.	TRBV7-6	.	TRBJ2-7
TGTGCCAGCAGCTTAGCCGGGACTAGTAAAAATACGCAGTATTTT	CASSLAGTSKNTQYF	TRBD2	TRBV7-2	.	TRBJ2-3
TGTGCCAGCAGTGAATATTTCGGGACAGGGGATTCACCCCTCCACTTT	CASSEYFGTGDSPLHF	TRBD1	TRBV6-1	.	TRBJ1-6
TGTGCCTGGAGAGGTAGTCAGGGCTACGAGCAGTACTTC	CAWRGSQGYEQYF	.	TRBV30	.	TRBJ2-7
TGTGCCAGCAGTCCCGGGACAGGGAACTCTGGAAACACCATATATTTT	CASSPGTGNSGNTIYF	TRBD1	TRBV9	.	TRBJ1-3
TGTGCCAGCAGTCCGGACACCCATAATGAAAAACTGTTTTTT	CASSPDTHNEKLFF	.	TRBV27	.	TRBJ1-4
TGTGCCAGCAGCCTCCGGGACAGGGGCGCCCCCGGGGAGCTGTTTTTT	CASSLRDRGAPGELFF	TRBD1	TRBV5-8	.	TRBJ2-2
TGTGCCAGCAGCTTAGCGGCGGACACCATATATTTT	CASSLAADTIYF	.	TRBV7-2	.	TRBJ1-3
TGTGCCAGCAGCTCCGGCCTTACAGGGGCGGATGGCTACACCTTC	CASSSGLTGADGYTF	TRBD1	TRBV7-9	.	TRBJ1-2
TGTGCCAGCAGCACTTTGACTAGCGGGAGGGTAACGACCCAGTACTTC	CASSTLTSGRVTTQYF	TRBD2	TRBV7-6	.	TRBJ2-5
TGCGCCAGCAGCCAAATAGGACAGGGGGCGACAGATACGCAGTATTTT	CASSQIGQGATDTQYF	TRBD1	TRBV4-1	.	TRBJ2-3
TGTGCCAGCTCACCACTCCCAGGACTCTCTGGAAACACCATATATTTT	CASSPLPGLSGNTIYF	.	TRBV18	.	TRBJ1-3
TGTGCCAGTAGTATACGAGATACGCAGTATTTT	CASSIRDTQYF	.	TRBV19	few	TRBJ2-3
TGTGCCATCAGTGAGTCCGGAGAGACCCAGTACTTC	CAISESGETQYF	.	TRBV10-3	.	TRBJ2-5
TGTGCCAGCAGCTTAGGTTCGGGGTTCGGCTACACCTTC	CASSLGSGFGYTF	.	TRBV11-2	.	TRBJ1-2
TGTGCCAGCCGGAAGGCAGGGGGCAACACCGGGGAGCTGTTTTTT	CASRKAGGNTGELFF	TRBD1	TRBV7-9	few	TRBJ2-2
TGTGCCAGCAGCTTATTCGGGGGGTACGGTCGGGGAACTGAAGCTTTCTTT	CASSLFGGYGRGTEAFF	.	TRBV11-2	once	TRBJ1-1
TGTGCCAGTAGTACCGGGACAGGGGTGGCTAACTATGGCTACACCTTC	CASSTGTGVANYGYTF	TRBD1	TRBV19	.	TRBJ1-2
TGCAGCGTTGCGGGAACGGCTAGCACAGATACGCAGTATTTT	CSVAGTASTDTQYF	.	TRBV29-1	once	TRBJ2-3
TGTGCCACCAGCAGTCGGTCCGGGGAGCTGTTTTTT	CATSSRSGELFF	.	TRBV15	.	TRBJ2-2
TGCGCCAGCAGCTTGGGTTCGAGCTCCTATAATTCACCCCTCCACTTT	CASSLGSSSYNSPLHF	.	TRBV5-1	.	TRBJ1-6
TGTGCCAGCAGACGTCAGGGGGAAGGGGTCTACGAGCAGTACTTC	CASRRQGEGVYEQYF	TRBD1	TRBV4-2	.	TRBJ2-7
TGTGCCAGCAGCTTGGTACAGGGCCACTCTGGAAACACCATATATTTT	CASSLVQGHSGNTIYF	.	TRBV5-5	.	TRBJ1-3
TGCGCCAGCAGCTTGGTGTCTAGCCCAGAGACCCAGTACTTC	CASSLVSSPETQYF	.	TRBV5-1	.	TRBJ2-5
TGTGCCAGCAGTTACGGGACAGAGGGGGACATTCAGTACTTC	CASSYGTEGDIQYF	TRBD1	TRBV6-5	.	TRBJ2-4
TGTGCCAGCAGTGATCCTCCAGCCCGAGGGTACTTC	CASSDPPARGYF	.	TRBV2	.	TRBJ2-7
TGCGCCAGCAGCCAAGGGACTAGCGGGGGGTCTTCCTACGAGCAGTACTTC	CASSQGTSGGSSYEQYF	TRBD2	TRBV4-3	.	TRBJ2-7
TGTGCCATCATGGTGACGCTAGAAAGCGGAAAACTGTTTTTT	CAIMVTLESGKLFF	.	TRBV10-3	.	TRBJ1-4
TGCGCCAGCAGCCAGGATAAACAGGGGGCGCGTGGCTATGGCTACACCTTC	CASSQDKQGARGYGYTF	TRBD1	TRBV4-3	.	TRBJ1-2
TGTGCCAGCAGCTTAGGGGGCCCACAGGGGGCGGGTACGCAGTATTTT	CASSLGGPQGAGTQYF	TRBD1	TRBV13	.	TRBJ2-3
TGCAGCGTTGCAGGGAATGGCTACACCTTC	CSVAGNGYTF	.	TRBV29-1	.	TRBJ1-2
TGTGCCAGCAGCTTAGCGACAGTGAACTATGGCTACACCTTC	CASSLATVNYGYTF	.	TRBV7-2	.	TRBJ1-2
TGTGCCAGTAGTACATACAGGGGAAAGGTCTCTGGAAACACCATATATTTT	CASSTYRGKVSGNTIYF	TRBD1	TRBV19	.	TRBJ1-3
TGTGCCAGCAGTGAACAGGGTCATGGCTACACCTTC	CASSEQGHGYTF	.	TRBV2	.	TRBJ1-2
TGTGCCAGCAGTTCCCTAGCGGGGGGGCGTAACGAGCAGTACTTC	CASSSLAGGRNEQYF	TRBD2	TRBV28	.	TRBJ2-7
TGTGCCAGCTCACCACCTTCGCAGGCCGAAAACATTCAGTACTTC	CASSPPSQAENIQYF	.	TRBV18	few	TRBJ2-4